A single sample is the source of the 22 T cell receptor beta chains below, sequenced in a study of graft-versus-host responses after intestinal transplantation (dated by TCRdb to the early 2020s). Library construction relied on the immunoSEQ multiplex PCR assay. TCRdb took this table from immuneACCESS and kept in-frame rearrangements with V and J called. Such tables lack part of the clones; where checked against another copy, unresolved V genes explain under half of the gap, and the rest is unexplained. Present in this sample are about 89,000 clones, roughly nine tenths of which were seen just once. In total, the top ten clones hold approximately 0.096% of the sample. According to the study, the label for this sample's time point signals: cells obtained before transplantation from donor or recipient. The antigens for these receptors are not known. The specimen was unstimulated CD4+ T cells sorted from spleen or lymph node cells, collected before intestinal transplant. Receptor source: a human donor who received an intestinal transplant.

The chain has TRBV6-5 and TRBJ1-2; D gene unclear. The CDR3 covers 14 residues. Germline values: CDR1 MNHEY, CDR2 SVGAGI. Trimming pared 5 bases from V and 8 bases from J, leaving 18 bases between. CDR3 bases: TGTGCCAGCAGTGCCCCGACGGGTGCATCCGGCTACACCTTC. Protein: CASSAPTGASGYTF.

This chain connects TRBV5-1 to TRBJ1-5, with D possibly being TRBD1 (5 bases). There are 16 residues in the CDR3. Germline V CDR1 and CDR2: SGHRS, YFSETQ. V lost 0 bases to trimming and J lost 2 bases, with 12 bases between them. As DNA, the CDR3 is TGCGCCAGCAGCTTGGGTACCGGGGGGGGCAATCAGCCCCAGCATTTT. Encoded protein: CASSLGTGGGNQPQHF.

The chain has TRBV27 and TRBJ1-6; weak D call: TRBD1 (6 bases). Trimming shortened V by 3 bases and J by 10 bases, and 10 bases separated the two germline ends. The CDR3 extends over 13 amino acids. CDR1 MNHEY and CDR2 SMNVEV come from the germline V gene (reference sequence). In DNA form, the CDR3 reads TGTGCCAGCAGTTTCACAGGGTGGTCACCCCTCCACTTT. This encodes CASSFTGWSPLHF.

CDR3 amino acids: CASSLRVQYEQYF. The CDR3 nucleotides are TGTGCCAGCAGTTTACGGGTCCAGTACGAGCAGTACTTC. The V call is TRBV27, the J call TRBJ2-7; D uncertain. Per germline, CDR1 MNHEY and CDR2 SMNVEV (reference sequence). V dropped 2 bases and J dropped 4 bases, with 9 bases sitting between them. The CDR3 loop spans 13 amino acids.

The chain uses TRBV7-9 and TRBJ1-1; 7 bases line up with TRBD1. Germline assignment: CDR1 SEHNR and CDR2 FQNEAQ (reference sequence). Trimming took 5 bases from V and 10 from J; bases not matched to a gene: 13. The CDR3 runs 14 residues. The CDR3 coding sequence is TGTGCCAGCAGCCCCAAGGCTGACAGGGCGGGAGCTTTCTTT. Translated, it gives CASSPKADRAGAFF.

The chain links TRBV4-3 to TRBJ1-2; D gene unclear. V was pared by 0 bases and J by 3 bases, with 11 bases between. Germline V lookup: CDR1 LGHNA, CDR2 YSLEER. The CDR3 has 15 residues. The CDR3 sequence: CASSQDTGGDYGYTF. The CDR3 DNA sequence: TGCGCCAGCAGCCAAGATACGGGAGGAGACTATGGCTACACCTTC.

In DNA form, the CDR3 reads TGTGCCAGCAGCCCCTCCGCGGGGGCCGGCTACACCTTC. Amino acid sequence: CASSPSAGAGYTF. The chain has TRBV7-2 and TRBJ1-2; D might be TRBD1 (6 bases). The CDR3 has 13 amino acids. Germline V CDR1 and CDR2: SGHTA, FQGNSA. V dropped 5 bases and J dropped 8 bases, with 15 bases sitting between them.

CDR3 residues: CASSGTTGEGTEAFF. The CDR3 coding sequence is TGTGCCAGCAGTGGAACCACAGGGGAAGGCACTGAAGCTTTCTTT. V and J are TRBV25-1 and TRBJ1-1; 7 nucleotides align to TRBD1. Per germline, CDR1 MGHDK and CDR2 SYGVNS. Trimming at V came to 4 bases and at J to 4 bases, leaving 9 bases not matched to a gene. The CDR3 is 15 amino acids.

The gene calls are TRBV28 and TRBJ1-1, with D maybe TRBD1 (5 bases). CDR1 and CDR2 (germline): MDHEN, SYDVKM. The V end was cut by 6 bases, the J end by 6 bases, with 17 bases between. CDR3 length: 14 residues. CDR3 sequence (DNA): TGTGCCAGCAGGGGGGGTGGTCTAGGCGCTGAAGCTTTCTTT. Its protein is CASRGGGLGAEAFF.

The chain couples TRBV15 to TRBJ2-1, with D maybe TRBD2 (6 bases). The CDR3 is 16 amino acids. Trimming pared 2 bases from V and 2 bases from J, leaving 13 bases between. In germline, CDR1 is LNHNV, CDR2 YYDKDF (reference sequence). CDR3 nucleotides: TGTGCCACCAGCAGACCCGGGGGAGGCGCCTACAATGAGCAGTTCTTC. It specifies CATSRPGGGAYNEQFF. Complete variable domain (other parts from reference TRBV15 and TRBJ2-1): DAMVIQNPRYQVTQFGKPVTLSCSQTLNHNVMYWYQQKSSQAPKLLFHYYDKDFNNEADTPDNFQSRRPNTSFCFLDIRSPGLGDTAMYLCATSRPGGGAYNEQFFGPGTRLTVL.

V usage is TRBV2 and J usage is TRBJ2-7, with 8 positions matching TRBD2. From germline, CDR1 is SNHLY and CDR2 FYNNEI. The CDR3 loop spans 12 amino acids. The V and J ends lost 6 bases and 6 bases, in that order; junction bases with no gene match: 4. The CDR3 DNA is TGTGCCAGCAGCGGGGGGGCCCGCGAGCAGTACTTC. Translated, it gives CASSGGAREQYF.

For the CDR3, the DNA is TGTGCCAGTAGTAGACGACTAGCGTCCCGGGCAGATACGCAGTATTTT. Encoded protein: CASSRRLASRADTQYF. The chain links TRBV19 to TRBJ2-3, with 8 bases matching TRBD2. The CDR3 is 16 amino acids. The junction had 10 bases not matched to a gene; V was cut back by 4 bases and J by 4 bases. Germline V gene sequence: CDR1 LNHDA, CDR2 SQIVND (reference sequence).

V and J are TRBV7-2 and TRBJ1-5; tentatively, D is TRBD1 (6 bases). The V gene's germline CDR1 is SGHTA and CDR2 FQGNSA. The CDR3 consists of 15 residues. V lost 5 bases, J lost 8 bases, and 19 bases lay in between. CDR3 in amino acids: CASSRQRGHGEPQHF. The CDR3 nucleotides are TGTGCCAGCAGCCGCCAGCGGGGGCATGGGGAGCCCCAGCATTTT.

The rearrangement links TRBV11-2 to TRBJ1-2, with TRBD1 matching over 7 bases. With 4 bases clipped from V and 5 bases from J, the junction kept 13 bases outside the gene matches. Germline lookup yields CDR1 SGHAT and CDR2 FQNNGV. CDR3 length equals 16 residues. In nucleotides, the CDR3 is TGTGCCAGCAGCTCCACTACCGGGACAGACCCTTATGGCTACACCTTC. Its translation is CASSSTTGTDPYGYTF.

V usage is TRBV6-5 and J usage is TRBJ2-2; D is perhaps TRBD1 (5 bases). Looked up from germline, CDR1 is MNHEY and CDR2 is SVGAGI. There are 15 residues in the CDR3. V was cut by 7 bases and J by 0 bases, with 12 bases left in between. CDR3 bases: TGTGCCAGCACCCACCGACAGACGAACACCGGGGAGCTGTTTTTT. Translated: CASTHRQTNTGELFF.

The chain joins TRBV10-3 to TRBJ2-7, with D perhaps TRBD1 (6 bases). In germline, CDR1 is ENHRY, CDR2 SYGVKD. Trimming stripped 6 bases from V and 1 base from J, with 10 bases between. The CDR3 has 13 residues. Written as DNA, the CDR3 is TGTGCCATCAGCCGGGACACTTCCTACGAGCAGTACTTC. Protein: CAISRDTSYEQYF.

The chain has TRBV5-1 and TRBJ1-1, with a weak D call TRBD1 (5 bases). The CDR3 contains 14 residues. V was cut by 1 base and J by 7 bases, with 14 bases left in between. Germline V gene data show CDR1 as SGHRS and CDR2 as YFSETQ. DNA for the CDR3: TGCGCCAGCAGCTTGCTAGGGGTGTCTGGTGAAGCTTTCTTT. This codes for CASSLLGVSGEAFF.

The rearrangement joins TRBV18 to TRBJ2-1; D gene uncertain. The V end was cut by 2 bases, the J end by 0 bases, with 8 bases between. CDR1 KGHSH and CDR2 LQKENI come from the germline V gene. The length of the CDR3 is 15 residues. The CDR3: CASSPDTYSYNEQFF. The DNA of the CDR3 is TGTGCCAGCTCACCAGACACGTACTCCTACAATGAGCAGTTCTTC.

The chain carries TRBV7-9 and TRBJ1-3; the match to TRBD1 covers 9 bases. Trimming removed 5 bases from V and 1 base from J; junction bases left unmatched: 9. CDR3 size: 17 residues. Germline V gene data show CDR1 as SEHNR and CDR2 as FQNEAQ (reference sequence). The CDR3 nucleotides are TGTGCCAGCAGCCGGGCCACAGGGGGCGCGTCTGGAAACACCATATATTTT. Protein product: CASSRATGGASGNTIYF.

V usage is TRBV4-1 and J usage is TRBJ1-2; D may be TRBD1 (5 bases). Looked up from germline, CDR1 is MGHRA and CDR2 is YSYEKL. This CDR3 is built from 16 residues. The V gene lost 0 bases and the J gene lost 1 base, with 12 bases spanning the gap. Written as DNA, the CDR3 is TGCGCCAGCAGCCAAGAGGCAGGGCCTTTTAACTATGGCTACACCTTC. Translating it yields CASSQEAGPFNYGYTF.

The CDR3 loop is CASSLYSGGADTQYF. DNA for the CDR3: TGTGCCAGCAGCTTGTACAGCGGGGGAGCAGATACGCAGTATTTT. The chain links TRBV11-3 to TRBJ2-3, with 8 bases that match TRBD2. Losses at the gene ends were 3 bases for V and 4 bases for J; bases not matched to a gene: 6. There are 15 residues in the CDR3. Germline-derived CDR1 and CDR2 are SGHNT and YENEEA.

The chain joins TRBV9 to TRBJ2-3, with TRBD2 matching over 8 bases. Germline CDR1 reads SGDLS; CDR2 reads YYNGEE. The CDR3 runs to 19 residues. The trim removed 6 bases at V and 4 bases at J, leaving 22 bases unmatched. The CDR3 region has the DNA TGTGCCAGCATCACGACGGGGGGGGGAACCACCAAATATCCAGATACGCAGTATTTT. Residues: CASITTGGGTTKYPDTQYF.